This T cell receptor beta chain was captured in a study of blood T cell repertoires in COVID-19. The CDR3 runs to 13 residues. Germline V gene data show CDR1 as LNHDA and CDR2 as SQIVND (reference sequence). V gave up 2 bases and J gave up 7 bases, with 9 bases separating them. Some clones are missing from TCRdb's copy, which holds only in-frame ones; the method was immunoSEQ multiplex PCR. The sample lists roughly 20,000 clones; roughly nine tenths were seen once. This clone turned up a few times. The origin of this receptor is a human donor with active COVID-19. The donor label of this sample is uncertain. The J gene is TRBJ2-1, the V gene TRBV19; D gene ambiguous. The specimen was peripheral blood. The CDR3 DNA sequence: TGTGCCAGTAGTATAAGGCCAGGAAATGAGCAGTTCTTC. Its translation: CASSIRPGNEQFF.